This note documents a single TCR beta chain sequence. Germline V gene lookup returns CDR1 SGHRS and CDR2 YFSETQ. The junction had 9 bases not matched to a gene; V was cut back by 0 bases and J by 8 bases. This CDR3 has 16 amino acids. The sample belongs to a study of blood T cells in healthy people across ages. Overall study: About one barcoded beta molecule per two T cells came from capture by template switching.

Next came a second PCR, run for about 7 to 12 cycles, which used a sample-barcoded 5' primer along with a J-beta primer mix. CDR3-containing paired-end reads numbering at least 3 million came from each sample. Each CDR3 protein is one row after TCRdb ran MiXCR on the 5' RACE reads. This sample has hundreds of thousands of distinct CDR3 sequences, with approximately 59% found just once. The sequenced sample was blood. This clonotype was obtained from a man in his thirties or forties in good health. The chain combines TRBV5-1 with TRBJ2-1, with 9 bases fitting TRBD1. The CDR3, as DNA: TGCGCCAGCAGCTTGGAAGGGACAGGGATTATCGATGAGCAGTTCTTC. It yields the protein CASSLEGTGIIDEQFF.